This T cell receptor (beta chain) was retrieved from a study of molecular identifiers for immune sequencing clone quantification. Study findings and constraints: Identical barcode-sharing TCR molecules could lead to underestimated sizes for highly expanded clones. Beyond 20 RNA copies, clones held over 98% of effector molecules, compared with under 1% in naive cells.

In preparing bulk TCR libraries, previously described methods and listed TCR primers were used. TCRdb re-analysed the PCR reads in MiXCR, keeping a single row per CDR3 protein. The sample contains about 500,000 distinct CDR3 sequences, 25% of which appear only once. Naive CD8 libraries used roughly 17,000 to 1,000,000 sorted cells and 10%, 30% or 50% RNA. This clonotype was counted only a few times. Its antigen is unknown. A junction end diverges from the germline sequence, so it may reflect a read error. The CDR3 sequence is 12 residues long. CDR1 MNHNS and CDR2 SASEGT come from the germline V gene. What was sequenced was naive CD8+ T cells from blood, with Jurkat cell RNA spiked in. The subset here: FACS-sorted CD8+CD4-CCR7+CD45RA+ naive T cells. The TCR originated in a human donor in good health. Some libraries in this study had Jurkat cell RNA spiked in. The J gene is TRBJ2-7, the V gene TRBV6-1, with TRBD2 as a possible D gene (5 bases). The CDR3 nucleotides are TGTGCCAGCAGCGAGAGGGCCGCCCGAGTGGACTTC. Translation: CASSERAARVDF.